This entry lists 13 T cell receptor beta chains sequenced from one sample in a study of identical twins. TCRdb re-analysed the 5' RACE reads in MiXCR, keeping a single row per CDR3 protein. The table has fewer than 250,000 distinct CDR3 sequences, around 7% seen once. The same sample was also studied in work on yellow fever vaccine responses in identical twins.

The sequenced sample consisted of memory (CD45RO+) T cells sorted from blood. These receptors came from a woman between 18 and 29 years old in good health.

This clonotype was observed a handful of times. This sequence joins TRBV20-1 and TRBJ2-4; 11 nucleotides agree with TRBD2. The CDR3 spans 17 residues. CDR1 is DFQATT and CDR2 is SNEGSKA in the germline V gene (reference sequence). V lost 1 base to trimming and J lost 1 base; unmatched junction nucleotides: 6. DNA for the CDR3: TGCAGTGCTAGAGTTAGCGGGGGGGCCTTCGCCAAAAACATTCAGTACTTC. This gives the protein CSARVSGGAFAKNIQYF.

V is TRBV10-3 and J is TRBJ1-1; 11 bases fit TRBD1. V dropped 6 bases and J dropped 7; count of bases not matched to a gene: 7. The germline V gene encodes CDR1 ENHRY and CDR2 SYGVKD. The CDR3 spans 14 residues. CDR3 DNA: TGTGCCATCAGCCCGGACAGGGGGCATTATGAAGCTTTCTTT. As protein: CAISPDRGHYEAFF.

This clonotype was seen at least ten times. The chain uses TRBV5-1 and TRBJ2-3; TRBD2 aligns across 11 bases. V trimming: 2 bases; J trimming: 2 bases; junction bases outside the gene matches: 13. There are 19 residues in the CDR3. Germline V CDR1 and CDR2: SGHRS, YFSETQ. Here the CDR3 reads CASSFSALAGAYSTDTQYF. Here the CDR3 DNA reads TGCGCCAGCAGCTTCTCTGCACTAGCGGGGGCCTACTCCACAGATACGCAGTATTTT.

The CDR3 coding sequence is TGCGCCAGCAGCTTGGTGGGACAGGGGGGTTTGAACACTGAAGCTTTCTTT. This gives the protein CASSLVGQGGLNTEAFF. The chain combines TRBV5-1 with TRBJ1-1; TRBD1 matches 11 bases. J gave up 0 bases and V 0 bases, and 4 bases lay outside the gene matches. The CDR3 has 17 residues. Per germline, CDR1 SGHRS and CDR2 YFSETQ.

This clonotype was observed a few times. The chain links TRBV2 to TRBJ2-2; 10 bases are shared with TRBD2. The CDR3 consists of 15 residues. Trimming cost V 7 bases and J 0 bases; bases outside gene matches: 2. The V gene's germline CDR1 is SNHLY and CDR2 FYNNEI. The CDR3 nucleotides read TGTGCCAGCAAAGCGGGAGGGACGAACACCGGGGAGCTGTTTTTT. The encoded protein is CASKAGGTNTGELFF.

The V and J genes are TRBV4-2 and TRBJ2-1, with 10 bases that match TRBD2. The V and J ends lost 2 bases and 7 bases, in that order; junction bases with no gene match: 5. CDR1 is LGHNA and CDR2 is YNFKEQ in the germline V gene. The CDR3 contains 15 residues. CDR3 in amino acids: CASSQLSGGVNEQFF. The CDR3 nucleotides read TGTGCCAGCAGCCAACTAAGCGGGGGGGTAAATGAGCAGTTCTTC.

This clonotype was recorded at least ten times. The chain recombines TRBV7-9 with TRBJ2-2; no clear D gene. The CDR3 is 12 residues long. Germline V gene data show CDR1 as SEHNR and CDR2 as FQNEAQ (reference sequence). Trimming cost V 4 bases and J 7 bases, with 7 bases left between them. For the CDR3, the DNA is TGTGCCAGCAGCTCGTCTTACGGGGAGCTGTTTTTT. It translates to CASSSSYGELFF.

This clonotype has ten or more counts. J is TRBJ2-6 and V is TRBV7-7; D not certain. From germline, CDR1 is SSHAT and CDR2 FNYEAQ (reference sequence). V was trimmed by 1 base and J by 0 bases, leaving 4 bases between them. The CDR3 has 15 amino acids. This chain's CDR3 is CASSLDTSGANVLTF. The CDR3 DNA sequence: TGTGCCAGCAGCTTAGACACCTCTGGGGCCAACGTCCTGACTTTC.

The chain recombines TRBV6-5 with TRBJ2-2, with TRBD1 as a possible D gene (6 bases). CDR1 is MNHEY and CDR2 is SVGAGI in the germline V gene. The CDR3 contains 14 residues. Trimming took off 0 bases at V and 5 bases at J, with 7 bases between the two ends. The DNA for the CDR3 is TGTGCCAGCAGTTACTCGAGGGGGACCGGGGAGCTGTTTTTT. It translates to CASSYSRGTGELFF.

This clonotype occurred many times. The V gene is TRBV5-6, the J gene TRBJ1-2, with 10 bases matching TRBD1. The length of the CDR3 is 14 residues. Germline CDR1 reads SGHDT; CDR2 reads YYEEEE. V was clipped by 4 bases and J by 2 bases; unmatched bases: 2. The CDR3 spells CASSPDRGNYGYTF. CDR3 coding DNA: TGTGCCAGCAGCCCGGACAGGGGGAACTATGGCTACACCTTC.

This clonotype was counted at least ten times. The chain joins TRBV5-1 to TRBJ1-4; 8 positions match TRBD1. Germline V gene sequence: CDR1 SGHRS, CDR2 YFSETQ. CDR3 length: 14 amino acids. With V trimmed by 4 bases and J by 4 bases, 3 bases remained unmatched. CDR3 residues: CASSITGGNEKLFF. Here the CDR3 DNA reads TGCGCCAGCAGCATTACAGGGGGTAATGAAAAACTGTTTTTT.

This clonotype was observed a handful of times. The chain joins TRBV28 to TRBJ2-7, with 13 bases aligning to TRBD2. V was clipped by 4 bases and J by 5 bases; unmatched bases: 23. This CDR3 has 21 residues. Germline V gives CDR1 MDHEN, CDR2 SYDVKM. The CDR3 sequence: CASSSKLNRGLAGSLAHEQYF. The CDR3 DNA is TGTGCCAGCAGTTCAAAATTAAACAGGGGACTAGCGGGATCTTTGGCCCACGAGCAGTACTTC.

The V and J genes are TRBV2 and TRBJ1-5; 8 bases line up with TRBD1. The CDR3 has 14 amino acids. V lost 4 bases to trimming and J lost 6 bases; unmatched junction nucleotides: 5. The germline V gene encodes CDR1 SNHLY and CDR2 FYNNEI. The CDR3 nucleotides read TGTGCCAGCAGTGCAGACAGGGGAGGTCAGCCCCAGCATTTT. Translation gives CASSADRGGQPQHF. Full variable domain (outside the CDR3, taken from reference TRBV2 and TRBJ1-5): EPEVTQTPSHQVTQMGQEVILRCVPISNHLYFYWYRQILGQKVEFLVSFYNNEISEKSEIFDDQFSVERPDGSNFTLKIRSTKLEDSAMYFCASSADRGGQPQHFGDGTRLSIL.